This entry lists 9 T cell receptor beta chains sequenced from one sample in a study of CD8 T cells in ankylosing spondylitis. One entry per CDR3 protein results from TCRdb running MiXCR on the 5' RACE reads. Here the sample spans about 240,000 distinct CDR3 sequences, 8% to 9.5% being singletons. The specimen was blood, either unsorted or a sorted T cell fraction (not recorded which). The receptors derive from a male donor with ankylosing spondylitis or in good health (not recorded which).

In this sample, this clonotype turned up a few times. The chain carries TRBV6-4 and TRBJ2-1; TRBD2 agrees at 7 bases. V lost 3 bases, J lost 7 bases, and 6 bases stayed unmatched. This CDR3 has 14 amino acids. Germline lookup yields CDR1 MRHNA and CDR2 SNTAGT. In nucleotides, the CDR3 is TGTGCCAGCAGTGAGACGGGAGGCGGAAATGAGCAGTTCTTC. Protein sequence: CASSETGGGNEQFF.

This clonotype was recorded a few times. The V gene is TRBV5-1, the J gene TRBJ1-2; D remains ambiguous. V was shortened by 2 bases and J by 4 bases, with 12 bases between the two germline ends. The CDR3 extends over 14 amino acids. CDR1 is SGHRS, CDR2 YFSETQ, per germline. CDR3 sequence reads: CASSFQEVGYGYTF. The CDR3 DNA follows: TGCGCCAGCAGCTTCCAGGAGGTTGGCTATGGCTACACCTTC.

This clonotype has ten or more counts. V usage is TRBV4-3 and J usage is TRBJ1-6, with TRBD1 identical over 10 bases. From germline, CDR1 is LGHNA and CDR2 YSLEER. The trim removed 0 bases at V and 13 bases at J, leaving 9 bases unmatched. The CDR3 sequence is 16 residues long. DNA of the CDR3: TGCGCCAGCAGCCAAGATCGGACAGGGGGTCGTTATCCCCTCCACTTT. This sequence encodes CASSQDRTGGRYPLHF.

The chain couples TRBV11-2 to TRBJ2-7; D remains ambiguous. V lost 1 base and J 6 bases, leaving 16 bases between the germline ends. The CDR3 runs to 15 residues. From germline, CDR1 is SGHAT and CDR2 FQNNGV. The CDR3: CASSLVGSSKPEQYF. The CDR3 DNA follows: TGTGCCAGCAGCTTAGTCGGGTCCTCAAAGCCCGAGCAGTACTTC. The full variable domain, in which reference TRBV11-2 and TRBJ2-7 provide the parts outside the CDR3, is EAGVAQSPRYKIIEKRQSVAFWCNPISGHATLYWYQQILGQGPKLLIQFQNNGVVDDSQLPKDRFSAERLKGVDSTLKIQPAKLEDSAVYLCASSLVGSSKPEQYFGPGTRLTVT.

J is TRBJ2-5 and V is TRBV3-1; D may correspond to TRBD1 or TRBD2 (5 bases each). Germline V gene data show CDR1 as LGHDT and CDR2 as YNNKEL (reference sequence). V was clipped by 1 base and J by 0 bases, with 12 bases between them. The CDR3 covers 16 residues. The CDR3 DNA reads as TGTGCCAGCAGCCAAGGTCGGGGCTCCCACCAAGAGACCCAGTACTTC. This encodes CASSQGRGSHQETQYF.

This clonotype was seen just once. A much larger clone differs by one base, so this may be a read error. This chain links TRBV12-3 or TRBV12-4 with TRBJ2-5; D might be TRBD1 or TRBD2, each matching 5 bases. This CDR3 is 14 amino acids long. CDR3 loop: CASCLKGVAETQYF. CDR3 DNA: TGTGCCAGCTGTTTAAAAGGGGTAGCGGAGACCCAGTACTTC.

This clonotype occurred many times. The chain recombines TRBV29-1 with TRBJ1-2; D unclear. Between the trimmed V and J ends, which lost 4 bases and 0 bases, there was a span of 9 bases. The CDR3 loop spans 13 amino acids. Looked up from germline, CDR1 is SQVTM and CDR2 is ANQGSEA. CDR3 sequence (DNA): TGCAGCGTTGGGGAAGGGCCTAACTATGGCTACACCTTC. Encoded protein: CSVGEGPNYGYTF.

The V call is TRBV7-8, the J call TRBJ2-1, with TRBD1 matching 10 bases. Per the germline V gene, CDR1 is SGHVS and CDR2 is FQNEAQ. This CDR3 is built from 15 residues. After removal of 5 bases from V and 8 bases from J, the junction contained 9 bases not matched to a gene. The CDR3 region has the DNA TGTGCCAGCAGCGCCTTGACAGGGGGCTTGCATGAGCAGTTCTTC. Protein: CASSALTGGLHEQFF.

In its sample, this clonotype was seen many times. V is TRBV20-1 and J is TRBJ2-5; TRBD2 is a possible D gene (5 bases). Germline CDR1 is DFQATT and CDR2 is SNEGSKA (reference sequence). CDR3 length: 16 amino acids. The V and J ends lost 0 bases and 3 bases respectively, with 17 bases between them. The chain's CDR3 is CSARDVSGVSEETQYF. In DNA form, the CDR3 reads TGCAGTGCTAGAGATGTGAGCGGCGTATCAGAAGAGACCCAGTACTTC.